The 26 T cell receptor beta chains listed next were all sequenced from one sample in a study of cytomegalovirus exposure and HLA in healthy donors. PCR amplification relied on 60 Vbeta primers (plus 13 Jbeta primers). Sequencing used immunoSEQ multiplex PCR; TCRdb keeps in-frame clones, though not all of them. Here the sample spans 150,000 to 180,000 clones, roughly 80% being singletons. Sequenced sample: PBMCs. These receptors originate from a man aged 25 to 45 in good health and CMV-seropositive.

V is TRBV10-1 and J is TRBJ1-4; no reliable D call. From germline, CDR1 is WNHNN and CDR2 SYGVQD (reference sequence). The CDR3 spans 14 residues. Trimming took off 9 bases at V and 5 bases at J, with 16 bases between the two ends. CDR3 sequence (DNA): TGCGCCAGTTACCGGGAGACTGTGAATGAAAAACTGTTTTTT. Protein: CASYRETVNEKLFF.

The chain employs TRBV7-9 and TRBJ1-5; TRBD1 is a possible D gene (5 bases). Between the trimmed V and J ends, which lost 0 bases and 0 bases, there was a span of 9 bases. This CDR3 region has 16 residues. Germline V gene sequence: CDR1 SEHNR, CDR2 FQNEAQ (reference sequence). CDR3 sequence: CASSLAGGASNQPQHF. CDR3 nucleotides: TGTGCCAGCAGCTTAGCCGGAGGGGCTAGCAATCAGCCCCAGCATTTT. Filled out from reference TRBV7-9 and TRBJ1-5, the complete variable domain reads DTGVSQNPRHKITKRGQNVTFRCDPISEHNRLYWYRQTLGQGPEFLTYFQNEAQLEKSRLLSDRFSAERPKGSFSTLEIQRTEQGDSAMYLCASSLAGGASNQPQHFGDGTRLSIL.

This clone was recorded once. The chain joins TRBV10-1 to TRBJ2-1; the D gene is possibly TRBD1 (6 bases). The V end lost 6 bases, the J end lost 5 bases, and 17 bases lay between the germline ends. Per the germline V gene, CDR1 is WNHNN and CDR2 is SYGVQD (reference sequence). The CDR3 contains 15 residues. CDR3 protein: CASSALYQGNNEQFF. CDR3 in DNA: TGCGCCAGCAGCGCTCTGTACCAGGGGAACAATGAGCAGTTCTTC.

The chain uses TRBV6-1 and TRBJ1-2, with D hard to call. In germline, CDR1 is MNHNS, CDR2 SASEGT. The CDR3 consists of 14 residues. Trimming shortened V by 8 bases and J by 2 bases, and 15 bases separated the two germline ends. The CDR3 region is CASHSGRGNYGYTF. In nucleotides, the CDR3 is TGTGCCAGCCACTCAGGCCGAGGGAACTATGGCTACACCTTC.

This chain connects TRBV7-2 to TRBJ2-7, with 7 nucleotides matching TRBD1. The length of the CDR3 is 11 residues. CDR1 SGHTA and CDR2 FQGNSA come from the germline V gene. J gave up 7 bases and V 7 bases, and 4 bases lay outside the gene matches. The CDR3 DNA is TGTGCCAGCACCCAGGGGGATGAGCAGTACTTC. This gives the protein CASTQGDEQYF. Complete variable domain (other parts from reference TRBV7-2 and TRBJ2-7): GAGVSQSPSNKVTEKGKDVELRCDPISGHTALYWYRQSLGQGLEFLIYFQGNSAPDKSGLPSDRFSAERTGGSVSTLTIQRTQQEDSAVYLCASTQGDEQYFGPGTRLTVT.

J is TRBJ1-2 and V is TRBV7-2, with D possibly TRBD1 on 5 matching bases. The ends were cut back, 8 bases at V and 1 base at J, with 11 bases in the middle. The CDR3 contains 13 residues. Per the germline V gene, CDR1 is SGHTA and CDR2 is FQGNSA. CDR3 DNA sequence: TGTGCCAGCCAGGGTCAGTTTAACTATGGCTACACCTTC. Translating gives CASQGQFNYGYTF.

The gene calls are TRBV27 and TRBJ2-1, with 10 nucleotides matching TRBD2. CDR1 is MNHEY, CDR2 SMNVEV, per germline (reference sequence). The CDR3 spans 16 residues. Losses at the gene ends were 6 bases for V and 6 bases for J; bases not matched to a gene: 11. The CDR3 DNA reads TGTGCCAGCAGAAAAAATCTAGCGGGAGTTCTCAATGAGCAGTTCTTC. It codes for CASRKNLAGVLNEQFF.

Regarding this clone: Distinct nucleotide sequences in the sample also encode this CDR3. The chain carries TRBV27 and TRBJ1-2; 8 nucleotides align to TRBD1. This CDR3 contains 16 residues. V was pared by 3 bases and J by 2 bases, with 8 bases of the junction left unmatched. Germline CDR1 and CDR2: MNHEY and SMNVEV (reference sequence). The chain's CDR3 is CASSFGVTGGNYGYTF. CDR3 sequence (DNA): TGTGCCAGCAGTTTCGGGGTCACAGGGGGGAACTATGGCTACACCTTC.

This clone came up a few times. The chain links TRBV4-2 to TRBJ2-7; 8 nucleotides align to TRBD1. After removal of 1 base from V and 3 bases from J, the junction contained 5 bases not matched to a gene. The CDR3 runs to 15 residues. Germline V gene lookup returns CDR1 LGHNA and CDR2 YNFKEQ. CDR3 in amino acids: CASSQAGTGNYEQYF. Written as DNA, the CDR3 is TGTGCCAGCAGCCAAGCAGGGACAGGCAACTACGAGCAGTACTTC.

This chain uses TRBV10-2 with TRBJ1-3, with no clear D. Germline-derived CDR1 and CDR2 are WSHSY and SAAADI. CDR3 size: 15 residues. Trimming removed 2 bases at V and 0 bases at J, with 8 bases between. DNA of the CDR3: TGCGCCAGCAGTGAGGACACGGTCTCTGGAAACACCATATATTTT. It specifies CASSEDTVSGNTIYF.

The V call is TRBV7-2, the J call TRBJ2-1; no clear D. The CDR3 sequence is 13 residues long. Germline CDR1 reads SGHTA; CDR2 reads FQGNSA. V lost 8 bases and J 4 bases, leaving 12 bases between the germline ends. CDR3 in amino acids: CASGGDFYNEQFF. CDR3 DNA: TGTGCCAGCGGCGGTGATTTTTACAATGAGCAGTTCTTC.

The chain links TRBV29-1 to TRBJ1-1; a possible D gene is TRBD1 (5 bases). CDR1 SQVTM and CDR2 ANQGSEA come from the germline V gene. V gave up 5 bases and J gave up 7 bases, with 8 bases separating them. This CDR3 has 10 amino acids. CDR3 DNA sequence: TGCAGCGTTAGCAGGGATGAAGCTTTCTTT. Translation: CSVSRDEAFF.

This chain connects TRBV5-5 to TRBJ2-5, with a tentative D call TRBD1 (5 bases). In germline, CDR1 is SGHKS, CDR2 YYEKEE (reference sequence). This CDR3 is built from 14 residues. Trimming removed 1 base at V and 5 bases at J, with 12 bases between. CDR3 amino acids: CASSLSQGGETQYF. The CDR3 bases are TGTGCCAGCAGCTTGAGCCAGGGTGGGGAGACCCAGTACTTC.

Notes on this clone: One end of the junction fails to match germline, which may point to a read error. The chain has TRBV11-1 and TRBJ2-1; 9 nucleotides agree with TRBD1. The CDR3 has 11 amino acids. Germline values: CDR1 SGHAT, CDR2 FQDESV (reference sequence). CDR3 sequence (DNA): TGTGCCAGCAGCTTGGGACAGGGCATCCTCTTC. Its translation: CASSLGQGILF.

This sequence joins TRBV28 and TRBJ2-7; D gene unclear. Germline assignment: CDR1 MDHEN and CDR2 SYDVKM. The CDR3 length is 11 residues. The V end lost 7 bases, the J end lost 3 bases, and 7 bases lay between the germline ends. As DNA, the CDR3 is TGTGCCAGCACCTCTCTCTACGAGCAGTACTTC. Its protein is CASTSLYEQYF.

The J gene is TRBJ1-4, the V gene TRBV18; D gene unclear. CDR1 and CDR2 (germline): KGHSH, LQKENI. Trimming stripped 0 bases from V and 0 bases from J, with 5 bases between. This CDR3 has 15 amino acids. CDR3 sequence: CASSPPPATNEKLFF. CDR3 coding DNA: TGTGCCAGCTCACCACCGCCGGCAACTAATGAAAAACTGTTTTTT. Full variable domain (remainder filled in from reference TRBV18 and TRBJ1-4): NAGVMQNPRHLVRRRGQEARLRCSPMKGHSHVYWYRQLPEEGLKFMVYLQKENIIDESGMPKERFSAEFPKEGPSILRIQQVVRGDSAAYFCASSPPPATNEKLFFGSGTQLSVL.

The chain is built from TRBV11-2 and TRBJ1-6; 10 bases fit TRBD1. The V gene's germline CDR1 is SGHAT and CDR2 FQNNGV. This CDR3 comprises 13 residues. J gave up 11 bases and V 5 bases, and 3 bases lay outside the gene matches. The CDR3 region has the DNA TGTGCCAGCAGCGGGACAGGGGTCGCACCCCTCCACTTT. Residues: CASSGTGVAPLHF.

This chain connects TRBV9 to TRBJ2-2; TRBD2 matches at 7 bases. The CDR3 is made up of 15 amino acids. The trim removed 0 bases at V and 7 bases at J, leaving 6 bases unmatched. Germline CDR1 and CDR2: SGDLS and YYNGEE. The CDR3 bases are TGTGCCAGCAGCGTAGGGCGGGAGCGGGTCGGGGAGCTGTTTTTT. This gives the protein CASSVGRERVGELFF. The full variable domain, its missing parts supplied by reference TRBV9 and TRBJ2-2, is DSGVTQTPKHLITATGQRVTLRCSPRSGDLSVYWYQQSLDQGLQFLIQYYNGEERAKGNILERFSAQQFPDLHSELNLSSLELGDSALYFCASSVGRERVGELFFGEGSRLTVL.

V usage is TRBV30 and J usage is TRBJ1-4; D is unresolved. CDR1 and CDR2 from the germline V gene are GTSNPN and SVGIG (reference sequence). This CDR3 region has 13 residues. V lost 1 base, J lost 4 bases, and 7 bases lay in between. The CDR3 coding sequence is TGTGCCTGGAGTGGCCAGATTAATGAAAAACTGTTTTTT. Translation: CAWSGQINEKLFF.

This chain joins TRBV19 and TRBJ1-1, with D hard to call. The CDR3 has 13 amino acids. Trimming left V 6 bases short and J 1 base short, with 9 bases between. Germline V gene sequence: CDR1 LNHDA, CDR2 SQIVND (reference sequence). The CDR3 region is CASRAGSNTEAFF. The CDR3 DNA follows: TGTGCCAGTAGGGCAGGATCGAACACTGAAGCTTTCTTT.

The chain has TRBV19 and TRBJ2-6; D may be TRBD1 (7 bases). V shed 11 bases and J shed 0 bases, with 14 bases lying between them. The germline gives CDR1 LNHDA, CDR2 SQIVND (reference sequence). The CDR3 contains 15 residues. CDR3 amino acids: CAGGDSNSGANVLTF. In DNA form, the CDR3 reads TGTGCCGGAGGGGACAGCAACTCTGGGGCCAACGTCCTGACTTTC.

The chain joins TRBV9 to TRBJ1-3, with D possibly being TRBD1 (6 bases). The CDR3 is 16 residues long. V was clipped by 1 base and J by 5 bases, with 16 bases between them. The germline V gene encodes CDR1 SGDLS and CDR2 YYNGEE. The CDR3: CASSVTRDINRNTIYF. DNA for the CDR3: TGTGCCAGCAGCGTAACACGGGACATAAATCGAAACACCATATATTTT.

The chain couples TRBV5-5 to TRBJ2-3; a weak D match, TRBD2 (6 bases). The CDR3 consists of 15 residues. V was clipped by 1 base and J by 3 bases, with 12 bases between them. Germline V lookup: CDR1 SGHKS, CDR2 YYEKEE (reference sequence). The CDR3 spells CASSLKRASTDTQYF. The CDR3 DNA sequence: TGTGCCAGCAGCTTGAAGCGGGCATCTACAGATACGCAGTATTTT.

This chain joins TRBV5-1 and TRBJ1-1; D possibly corresponds to TRBD1 (6 bases). Germline CDR1 and CDR2: SGHRS and YFSETQ. This CDR3 is built from 18 residues. Trimming shortened V by 7 bases and J by 1 base, and 26 bases separated the two germline ends. CDR3 amino acids: CASQLTGHLSSENTEAFF. The CDR3 DNA reads as TGCGCCAGCCAACTGACGGGACACCTCTCCTCGGAGAACACTGAAGCTTTCTTT.

The chain links TRBV7-8 to TRBJ2-1, with D unclear. The V gene lost 5 bases and the J gene lost 5 bases, with 10 bases spanning the gap. This CDR3 has 13 residues. Germline CDR1 and CDR2: SGHVS and FQNEAQ. The CDR3, as DNA: TGTGCCAGCAGCCTATACGCGGACAATGAGCAGTTCTTC. Translation: CASSLYADNEQFF.

The chain joins TRBV11-1 to TRBJ2-1, with 7 bases that match TRBD2. The ends lost 8 bases at V and 7 bases at J; junction bases unmatched: 11. CDR3 length equals 14 residues. Germline values: CDR1 SGHAT, CDR2 FQDESV (reference sequence). In DNA form, the CDR3 reads TGTGCCAGCGCTCAGATTTGGGGGGGGAATGAGCAGTTCTTC. It encodes CASAQIWGGNEQFF.